Sequencing of this TCR beta chain was carried out in a study of cytotoxic CD8 clonotypes in ibrutinib-treated CLL. For the study at large: Responses comprised about 25 partial and 2 complete; at median around 70 months, approximately 14 remained remitted and about twelve progressed.

With sequencing, the targeted depth ranged from 1 in 200,000 to 1 in 1 million T cells. The method was immunoSEQ multiplex PCR; TCRdb's version includes in-frame clones alone and lacks a portion of them. The table records about 50,000 clones, over 60% of them present only once. The CDR3 covers 17 residues. The input for sequencing was PBMCs, taken after 12 months of ibrutinib treatment. This TCR was recovered from a human donor with chronic lymphocytic leukemia. This chain joins TRBV12-2 and TRBJ2-2; TRBD1, as called in the table, went unchecked against the DNA. TRBV12-2 is described as a pseudogene. The CDR3, as DNA: TGTGCAAGTCGCTTAGCGAAGCCAGGGGAGAAAGCCGGGGAGCTGTTTTTT. Its protein product is CASRLAKPGEKAGELFF.